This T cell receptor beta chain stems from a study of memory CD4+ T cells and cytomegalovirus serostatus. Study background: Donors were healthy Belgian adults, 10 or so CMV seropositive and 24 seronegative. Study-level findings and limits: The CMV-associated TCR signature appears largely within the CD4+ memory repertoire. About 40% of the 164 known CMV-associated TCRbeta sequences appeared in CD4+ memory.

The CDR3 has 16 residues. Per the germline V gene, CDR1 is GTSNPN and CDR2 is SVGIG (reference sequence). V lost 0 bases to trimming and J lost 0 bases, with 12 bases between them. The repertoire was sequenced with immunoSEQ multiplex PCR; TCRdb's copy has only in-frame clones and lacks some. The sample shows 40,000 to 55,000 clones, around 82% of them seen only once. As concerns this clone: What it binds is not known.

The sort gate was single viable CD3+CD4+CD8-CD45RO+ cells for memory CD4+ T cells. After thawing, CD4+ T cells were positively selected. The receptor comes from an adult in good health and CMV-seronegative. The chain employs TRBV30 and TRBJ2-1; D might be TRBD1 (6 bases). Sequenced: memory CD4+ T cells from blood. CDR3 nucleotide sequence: TGTGCCTGGAGTGTGGGCGACAGGAGCTCCTACAATGAGCAGTTCTTC. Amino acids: CAWSVGDRSSYNEQFF.